This TCR beta chain appears in the sequencing data of a study of blood T cell repertoires in COVID-19. In the study overall: Acute and convalescent COVID-19 specimens originated in the United States, Italy and Spain.

V shed 6 bases, J shed 6 bases, and the junction held 1 base outside the gene matches. Germline V gives CDR1 SQVTM, CDR2 ANQGSEA. The CDR3 totals 11 residues. Assignments of participants to cohorts depended upon their own reported clinical history. Participants classified as exposed had met a COVID-19 case within 2 weeks before study entry. In the authors' workflow: Scientists estimated how many nucleated cells there were by amplifying reference gene primers. Method: immunoSEQ multiplex PCR; TCRdb's copy keeps in-frame clones and lacks some. D and trimming were read from the DNA, whereas the V and J calls and clone size are those reported in that table. The data hold 200,000 to 250,000 clones, with approximately 90% observed a single time. Only one count was recorded for this clone.

This sequence joins TRBV29-1 and TRBJ2-1, with TRBD1 matching over 8 bases. The sequence was obtained from a man aged 45-65 years who had been exposed to COVID-19. Input material: PBMCs or T cells enriched from blood (not recorded which). CDR3 residues: CSVGQGNEQFF. In DNA, the CDR3 is TGCAGCGTCGGACAGGGCAATGAGCAGTTCTTC.